The entry below gives a single T cell receptor (beta chain) sequence along with its context. The sample belongs to a study of blood T cell repertoires in COVID-19. Some clones are missing from TCRdb's copy, which holds only in-frame ones; the method was immunoSEQ multiplex PCR. The data show over 150,000 clones, about 83% seen once. Germline V gene data show CDR1 as DFQATT and CDR2 as SNEGSKA (reference sequence). This CDR3 spans 13 amino acids. V shed 6 bases and J 9 bases; nucleotides not matched to a gene: 7. The receptor was derived from a woman in her 70s who had recovered from COVID-19. The V call is TRBV20-1, the J call TRBJ2-1; 11 bases align to TRBD2. The sample was peripheral blood. CDR3 sequence: CSASSGGAGEQFF. CDR3 DNA: TGCAGTGCCAGTAGCGGGGGGGCGGGTGAGCAGTTCTTC.